This paragraph covers one T cell receptor beta chain sequence. CDR1 is SNHLY, CDR2 FYNNEI, per germline. This CDR3 comprises 16 residues. V lost 8 bases, J lost 3 bases, and 22 bases lay in between. The data originate from a study of T cell changes during pregnancy in multiple sclerosis. The method was immunoSEQ multiplex PCR; TCRdb's version includes in-frame clones alone and lacks a portion of them. There are tens of thousands of clones in the sample; 90% to 95% occur only once, and roughly 0.21% lies in the top ten. This sample comprised CD4+ T cells from peripheral blood mononuclear cells, obtained before pregnancy. This receptor was obtained from a female donor with multiple sclerosis, enrolled in a pregnancy study. This chain connects TRBV2 to TRBJ1-1; no definite D call. The CDR3 loop is CASAEPGSRGHTEAFF. CDR3 in DNA: TGTGCCAGCGCCGAACCGGGATCGAGAGGGCACACTGAAGCTTTCTTT. The complete variable domain, with remaining parts taken from reference TRBV2 and TRBJ1-1, reads EPEVTQTPSHQVTQMGQEVILRCVPISNHLYFYWYRQILGQKVEFLVSFYNNEISEKSEIFDDQFSVERPDGSNFTLKIRSTKLEDSAMYFCASAEPGSRGHTEAFFGQGTRLTVV.